This TCR beta chain came from a study of T cells in Graves' hyperthyroidism and ophthalmopathy (dated by TCRdb to about 2019). For the wider study: Peripheral blood samples were taken at initial diagnosis, before any treatment was given. TCR V-J signatures able to tell the groups apart were searched for in a discovery cohort of some 97 patients, of whom fewer than 45 had Graves' ophthalmopathy and under 65 had stable Graves' hyperthyroidism. Whether ophthalmopathy could be predicted prospectively was tested in an independent validation cohort made up of about 18 hyperthyroidism patients plus 17 patients who later progressed to ophthalmopathy. For training and testing, the 100 or so patients in the discovery cohort were randomly divided in a 7:3 ratio. In addition, the study compared T-cell repertoires in thyroid tissue and in blood from six Graves' hyperthyroidism patients. After blood sampling, hyperthyroidism patients were treated with methimazole at a starting dose of 30 mg daily, and ophthalmopathy patients were treated with high-dose intravenous methylprednisolone. TCR Vbeta CDR3 sequencing of approximately 140 peripheral blood samples (43 ophthalmopathy, 70 to 85 hyperthyroidism and approximately 17 progressor patients) is reported in the paper. Paper-wide results and their limitations: Most expanded thyroid clonotypes (frequency above 0.001) were also detected in blood, a finding suggesting that blood repertoires may reflect thyroid immune responses. Sample size was not statistically predetermined, and investigators were not blinded to group allocation. In validation, the model predicted progression to ophthalmopathy with 65% to 71% sensitivity and 72% to 85% specificity, a median of 6.5 months before onset. A model built on a 13 V-J signature distinguished ophthalmopathy from stable hyperthyroidism, reaching about 89% sensitivity and 81.08% specificity in cross-validation and 80%/75% in testing.

Ophthalmopathy patients had moderately to severely active disease, Clinical Activity Score of at least 3, NOSPECS grade of at least 4, and duration under 3 months. Exclusion was applied to patients with uncontrolled infections, other autoimmune diseases, pregnancy or lactation. Diagnoses were established on the basis of clinical symptoms, serum thyroxine and TRAb, thyroid ultrasound, and orbital computed tomography. PBMCs were separated from approximately 9.9 ml of fresh peripheral blood using Ficoll-Paque density gradient centrifugation. Trizol reagent was used to extract total RNA, and RNA quality was then checked on an Agilent 2100 Bioanalyzer. This clonotype appeared many times. Its antigen is unknown. One junction end disagrees with the germline gene, perhaps due to a read error. The TCR beta CDR3 regions were amplified from the RNA transcripts. A first-round RT-PCR of the TCR CDR3 used the HTBI primer set with the Qiagen OneStep RT-PCR kit. Libraries were constructed in a second round of multiplex PCR, after which size selection and purification were performed. Sequencing of the libraries was done on an Illumina HiSeq2000 using paired-end 100 bp reads. As for the authors' bioinformatics: SOAPnuke was used to process the raw data, with reads discarded if the reads contained adapters or uncalled bases, had a mean Phred below 15, or lacked an exact constant-primer or identifier match. COPE v1.2.5 was used to merge high-quality paired reads, and clonotypes were defined as unique nucleotide sequences. MiTCR v1.1 was used to align the clonotypes against IMGT TRBV, TRBD and TRBJ reference segments. Analysis was restricted to V-J combinations with a frequency above 0.0001, which covered roughly 99% of repertoires. A TCS score was defined as the ratio of F50 (clonal expansion) to E x V (chaos), with BLOSUM62-based TCRdist applied between CDR3 peptides within each V-J. Welch's t-statistics and random forest reduced 500 to 650 V-J features to about 13, which were used in a naive Bayes classifier (R e1071). TCRdb reprocessing: public reads trimmed at Q25 with fastp, clones called with MiXCR, in-frame beta chains kept. When rows share a CDR3 protein, they turn into one entry using the most common DNA and genes. The V and J calls shown here were made by TCRdb, not taken from the authors' results. This sample comprises around 490,000 distinct CDR3 sequences, just under 20% of them detected only once. Of the sample, over 45% is held by the ten largest clones.

The germline V gene encodes CDR1 SGHRS and CDR2 YFSETQ. There are 14 amino acids in the CDR3, from cysteine to phenylalanine inclusive. Solely the CDR3 DNA is kept, with 42 bases framed from the first base. The origin of this receptor is a man aged 35 to 55 with Graves' ophthalmopathy. The V and J genes are TRBV5-1 and TRBJ2-7; TRBD1 might be the D gene, on 5 matching bases. The sample comprised blood. The CDR3 loop reads CASSLVQGSYEQYF. The nucleotide sequence is TGTGCCAGCAGCTTAGTCCAGGGATCCTACGAGCAGTACTTC.